This T cell receptor beta chain was obtained from a study of cytomegalovirus exposure and HLA in healthy donors. Despite likely unrecorded immune exposures, the donors were nominally healthy at the time of sampling. Germline lookup yields CDR1 MRHNA and CDR2 SNTAGT. The CDR3 has 13 amino acids. After removal of 10 bases from V and 3 bases from J, the junction contained 5 bases not matched to a gene. The PCR ran on 60 Vbeta and 13 Jbeta primers. TCRdb's copy holds only in-frame clones and misses some; the assay was immunoSEQ multiplex PCR. This sample carries 50,000 to 75,000 clones, about four fifths of them seen once, and the ten largest clones take 3% to 4.5%. Comment on this clone: Its antigen remains unknown.

Study results and caveats: Later findings reportedly placed an Asian-associated ancestry cluster below the approximately 650-donor mean for N-insertions. Accurate predictions that matched the HLA-A and HLA-B alleles of most subjects were reportedly made from TCR beta sequences. Listed as cytomegalovirus-associated were approximately 160 TCR beta chains.

The sequence derives from a woman aged 40 to 50 in good health and CMV-seronegative. The chain combines TRBV6-4 with TRBJ2-7; 11 nucleotides agree with TRBD1. The sample comprised PBMCs. DNA of the CDR3: TGTGCCACAAGGACAGGGGGCATCTACGAGCAGTACTTC. Protein product: CATRTGGIYEQYF.